The sequence of this TCR beta chain was determined in a study of blood T cell repertoires in COVID-19. Study information: The samples span acute and convalescent COVID-19 from the United States, Italy and Spain. Sources were T cells, B-cell-depleted T cells, or PBMCs; the material itself was cDNA or gDNA.

Germline lookup yields CDR1 SNHLY and CDR2 FYNNEI. There are 15 residues in the CDR3. Trimming cost V 2 bases and J 3 bases, with 13 bases left between them. Authors' processing steps: Cell counts per sample came from amplifying reference gene primers. The table came from immunoSEQ multiplex PCR; TCRdb's copy has only in-frame clones and leaves some out. V, J and clone size were drawn from that table, and D and trimming were deduced from the DNA. The repertoire holds over 70,000 clones, approximately 88% seen once, with about 7% in the top ten. The source material was peripheral blood. The receptor was derived from an elderly woman with acute or convalescent COVID-19. The V gene is TRBV2, the J gene TRBJ1-2; a weak D match, TRBD1 (6 bases). The chain's CDR3 is CASSETRTAHYGYTF. CDR3 coding DNA: TGTGCCAGCAGTGAAACTCGGACAGCTCACTATGGCTACACCTTC.